These 31 T cell receptor beta chains were all obtained from the same sample, sequenced in a study of control samples from healthy donors and cancer patients. Generated by immunoSEQ multiplex PCR, the TCRdb table keeps only in-frame clones and is missing some. The table has around 170,000 clones, 70% to 90% seen once. The specimen sequenced was blood. These receptors originate from a young woman in good health.

The chain recombines TRBV7-9 with TRBJ2-5; a possible D gene is TRBD1 (5 bases). From germline, CDR1 is SEHNR and CDR2 FQNEAQ (reference sequence). The CDR3 sequence is 13 residues long. V shed 1 base and J shed 2 bases, with 5 bases lying between them. Written as DNA, the CDR3 is TGTGCCAGCAGCTTAGGACAGCAAGAGACCCAGTACTTC. Its translation: CASSLGQQETQYF. Full variable domain (outside the CDR3, taken from reference TRBV7-9 and TRBJ2-5): DTGVSQNPRHKITKRGQNVTFRCDPISEHNRLYWYRQTLGQGPEFLTYFQNEAQLEKSRLLSDRFSAERPKGSFSTLEIQRTEQGDSAMYLCASSLGQQETQYFGPGTRLLVL.

This chain uses TRBV7-9 with TRBJ2-1; 7 bases are a match to TRBD2. Germline assignment: CDR1 SEHNR and CDR2 FQNEAQ (reference sequence). The junction had 9 bases not matched to a gene; V was cut back by 3 bases and J by 7 bases. This CDR3 region has 15 residues. The CDR3 DNA reads as TGTGCCAGCAGCTTTTATTCACTAGCGCAGAATGAGCAGTTCTTC. This codes for CASSFYSLAQNEQFF.

The V gene is TRBV27, the J gene TRBJ2-2; 9 bases match TRBD1. Looked up from germline, CDR1 is MNHEY and CDR2 is SMNVEV (reference sequence). The CDR3 contains 15 residues. Trimming at V came to 3 bases and at J to 6 bases, leaving 5 bases not matched to a gene. This CDR3 is CASSLDRGWAGELFF. The CDR3, as DNA: TGTGCCAGCAGTTTGGACAGGGGATGGGCCGGGGAGCTGTTTTTT.

V usage is TRBV29-1 and J usage is TRBJ2-1; D remains ambiguous. In germline, CDR1 is SQVTM, CDR2 ANQGSEA. The germline V and J ends were trimmed by 7 bases and 3 bases, with 7 bases remaining between them. The CDR3 has 11 amino acids. The CDR3 protein is CSARDYNEQFF. The CDR3 nucleotides read TGCAGCGCTAGGGACTACAATGAGCAGTTCTTC.

This chain uses TRBV5-1 with TRBJ2-7; TRBD1 matches at 11 bases. Germline V CDR1 and CDR2: SGHRS, YFSETQ. The CDR3 is made up of 19 amino acids. Trimming removed 1 base from V and 0 bases from J; junction bases left unmatched: 12. The CDR3 loop is CASSLPCPGQGDLSYEQYV. The CDR3, as DNA: TGCGCCAGCAGCTTGCCCTGTCCGGGACAGGGGGATCTCTCCTACGAGCAGTACGTC.

The CDR3 is CASSVAQEGTFYNEQFF. DNA of the CDR3: TGTGCCAGCAGCGTGGCTCAAGAGGGAACTTTCTACAATGAGCAGTTCTTC. The chain is built from TRBV9 and TRBJ2-1; D is possibly TRBD2 (5 bases). The CDR3 has 17 amino acids. Germline V gives CDR1 SGDLS, CDR2 YYNGEE. Trimming shortened V by 2 bases and J by 3 bases, and 18 bases separated the two germline ends. Full variable domain (remainder filled in from reference TRBV9 and TRBJ2-1): DSGVTQTPKHLITATGQRVTLRCSPRSGDLSVYWYQQSLDQGLQFLIQYYNGEERAKGNILERFSAQQFPDLHSELNLSSLELGDSALYFCASSVAQEGTFYNEQFFGPGTRLTVL.

The chain carries TRBV5-6 and TRBJ2-5; tentative D call: TRBD2 (5 bases). V shed 0 bases and J shed 4 bases, with 10 bases lying between them. The CDR3 runs to 14 residues. Germline V gene sequence: CDR1 SGHDT, CDR2 YYEEEE. For the CDR3, the DNA is TGTGCCAGCAGCTTGGGGGCGGGTGCAGAGACCCAGTACTTC. Translating gives CASSLGAGAETQYF.

The chain has TRBV2 and TRBJ1-2; D is unresolved. The V end lost 6 bases, the J end lost 8 bases, and 13 bases lay between the germline ends. The CDR3 consists of 12 residues. CDR1 and CDR2 (germline): SNHLY, FYNNEI. Here the CDR3 reads CASSESGAGYTF. The CDR3 DNA reads TGTGCCAGCAGCGAATCAGGTGCGGGCTACACCTTC.

V gene TRBV6-5 combines with J gene TRBJ2-3; 8 bases are shared with TRBD1. The CDR3 length is 15 residues. Germline trimming cut 5 bases from V and 2 bases from J; bases unmatched to any gene: 6. CDR1 is MNHEY, CDR2 SVGAGI, per germline. This chain's CDR3 is CASSPRDRYTDTQYF. For the CDR3, the DNA is TGTGCCAGCAGTCCCCGGGACAGGTACACAGATACGCAGTATTTT.

J is TRBJ2-1 and V is TRBV27; D gene ambiguous. The germline V gene encodes CDR1 MNHEY and CDR2 SMNVEV (reference sequence). Trimming stripped 6 bases from V and 0 bases from J, with 9 bases between. This CDR3 has 14 amino acids. CDR3 loop: CASSVASSYNEQFF. For the CDR3, the DNA is TGTGCCAGCAGCGTCGCAAGCTCCTACAATGAGCAGTTCTTC.

The gene calls are TRBV6-6 and TRBJ1-2; no clear D gene. Trimming pared 5 bases from V and 4 bases from J, leaving 23 bases between. The CDR3 extends over 17 amino acids. Germline loops: CDR1 MNHNY, CDR2 SVGAGI (reference sequence). CDR3 nucleotides: TGTGCCAGCAGTCCGACGCCGGGCCGAGCCGCCTTCTATGGCTACACCTTC. Amino acid sequence: CASSPTPGRAAFYGYTF.

This sequence joins TRBV15 and TRBJ1-4; D possibly corresponds to TRBD1 (6 bases). This CDR3 spans 17 amino acids. V gave up 1 base and J gave up 7 bases, with 19 bases separating them. The V gene's germline CDR1 is LNHNV and CDR2 YYDKDF (reference sequence). CDR3 protein: CATSRGRQATRGEKLFF. The CDR3 DNA is TGTGCCACCAGCAGAGGTAGACAGGCAACGCGGGGTGAAAAACTGTTTTTT.

The chain couples TRBV5-1 to TRBJ1-1; 7 nucleotides match TRBD1. The CDR3 is made up of 13 amino acids. Germline assignment: CDR1 SGHRS and CDR2 YFSETQ. V lost 5 bases, J lost 5 bases, and 6 bases stayed unmatched. CDR3 DNA sequence: TGCGCCAGCAGTCCGAGGGGGCCAACTGAAGCTTTCTTT. Protein product: CASSPRGPTEAFF.

This clone was counted once. This chain links TRBV10-3 with TRBJ2-7; 7 bases match TRBD1. There are 14 residues in the CDR3. Germline CDR1 reads ENHRY; CDR2 reads SYGVKD. J gave up 1 base and V 4 bases, and 4 bases lay outside the gene matches. CDR3 sequence: CAISGEQGSYEQYV. CDR3 bases: TGTGCCATCAGTGGGGAACAGGGGTCCTACGAGCAGTACGTC.

The chain is built from TRBV6-5 and TRBJ2-3; possible D gene TRBD2, 5 bases. The CDR3 contains 15 residues. With 0 bases removed from V and 5 bases from J, the gap between germline ends came to 12 bases. Germline-derived CDR1 and CDR2 are MNHEY and SVGAGI. DNA for the CDR3: TGTGCCAGCAGTTACTCGGATCTAGCTGGAGATACGCAGTATTTT. Its protein is CASSYSDLAGDTQYF.

This clone has just one count. The chain combines TRBV5-1 with TRBJ1-1, with D tentatively TRBD1 (5 bases). Trimming took off 4 bases at V and 5 bases at J, with 9 bases between the two ends. Per germline, CDR1 SGHRS and CDR2 YFSETQ. CDR3 length equals 12 residues. CDR3 DNA sequence: TGCGCCAGCAGCGGGACGGGAACTGAAGCTTTCTTT. It specifies CASSGTGTEAFF.

The table lists this clone with a count of one. V usage is TRBV28 and J usage is TRBJ2-3; D is undetermined. The CDR3 is 11 amino acids. V lost 2 bases and J 8 bases, leaving 5 bases between the germline ends. Germline CDR1 reads MDHEN; CDR2 reads SYDVKM. CDR3 coding DNA: TGTGCCAGCAGTTTAGAAGCTACGCAGTATTTT. This encodes CASSLEATQYF. Combining the CDR3 with reference TRBV28 and TRBJ2-3 gives the whole variable domain DVKVTQSSRYLVKRTGEKVFLECVQDMDHENMFWYRQDPGLGLRLIYFSYDVKMKEKGDIPEGYSVSREKKERFSLILESASTNQTSMYLCASSLEATQYFGPGTRLTVL.

Concerning this clone: This CDR3 is also generated by other DNA sequences in the sample. The chain combines TRBV7-2 with TRBJ2-7; D ambiguous. The CDR3 has 12 amino acids. The germline V gene encodes CDR1 SGHTA and CDR2 FQGNSA. The V gene lost 1 base and the J gene lost 4 bases, with 5 bases spanning the gap. CDR3 nucleotides: TGTGCCAGCAGCTTAGTGCTTTACGAGCAGTACTTC. This codes for CASSLVLYEQYF.

V gene TRBV4-2 combines with J gene TRBJ1-1; D perhaps matches TRBD1 (6 bases). Between the trimmed V and J ends, which lost 0 bases and 9 bases, there was a span of 11 bases. The germline V gene has CDR1 LGHNA and CDR2 YNFKEQ. CDR3 length: 13 amino acids. CDR3 region: CASSQDYREKAFF. CDR3 DNA: TGTGCCAGCAGCCAAGATTACAGGGAGAAAGCTTTCTTT.

The V gene is TRBV25-1, the J gene TRBJ2-3; 7 positions agree with TRBD2. From germline, CDR1 is MGHDK and CDR2 SYGVNS. The length of the CDR3 is 16 residues. After removal of 2 bases from V and 0 bases from J, the junction contained 5 bases not matched to a gene. CDR3 DNA sequence: TGTGCCAGCAGTGAAGGCCTAGCGGTGAGCACAGATACGCAGTATTTT. Its translation is CASSEGLAVSTDTQYF. The whole variable domain, filled in from reference TRBV25-1 and TRBJ2-3, reads EADIYQTPRYLVIGTGKKITLECSQTMGHDKMYWYQQDPGMELHLIHYSYGVNSTEKGDLSSESTVSRIRTEHFPLTLESARPSHTSQYLCASSEGLAVSTDTQYFGPGTRLTVL.

The chain is built from TRBV15 and TRBJ2-1, with 10 nucleotides matching TRBD1. V lost 6 bases, J lost 6 bases, and 8 bases stayed unmatched. CDR3 length equals 15 residues. Germline CDR1 and CDR2: LNHNV and YYDKDF (reference sequence). The chain's CDR3 is CATSGGQGQTNEQFF. The DNA for the CDR3 is TGTGCCACCAGTGGGGGACAGGGGCAAACCAATGAGCAGTTCTTC.

The J gene is TRBJ1-2, the V gene TRBV2, with D unclear. Germline V lookup: CDR1 SNHLY, CDR2 FYNNEI. The CDR3 runs to 12 residues. Trimming shortened V by 6 bases and J by 2 bases, and 7 bases separated the two germline ends. The CDR3 nucleotides are TGTGCCAGCAGCCGTGTAAACTATGGCTACACCTTC. Translated, it gives CASSRVNYGYTF.

The rearrangement joins TRBV2 to TRBJ2-1; a weak D match, TRBD2 (6 bases). CDR3 length: 19 residues. Per the germline V gene, CDR1 is SNHLY and CDR2 is FYNNEI. Between the trimmed V and J ends, which lost 6 bases and 5 bases, there was a span of 29 bases. The CDR3 here is CASSRKYAGSFVTNNEQFF. The CDR3 region has the DNA TGTGCCAGCAGCCGAAAATACGCGGGAAGTTTCGTGACAAACAATGAGCAGTTCTTC.

The chain links TRBV5-6 to TRBJ2-5; D may be TRBD2 (5 bases). V was pared by 0 bases and J by 2 bases, with 8 bases between. The CDR3 is 14 amino acids. Germline-derived CDR1 and CDR2 are SGHDT and YYEEEE. CDR3 residues: CASSLVSGQETQYF. DNA for the CDR3: TGTGCCAGCAGCTTGGTTTCGGGGCAAGAGACCCAGTACTTC. The full variable domain, rest sourced from reference TRBV5-6 and TRBJ2-5, is DAGVTQSPTHLIKTRGQQVTLRCSPKSGHDTVSWYQQALGQGPQFIFQYYEEEERQRGNFPDRFSGHQFPNYSSELNVNALLLGDSALYLCASSLVSGQETQYFGPGTRLLVL.

The V and J genes are TRBV4-1 and TRBJ1-4, with D uncertain. The CDR3 totals 15 residues. Germline assignment: CDR1 MGHRA and CDR2 YSYEKL. Trimming pared 3 bases from V and 0 bases from J, leaving 8 bases between. CDR3 loop: CASSQAFATNEKLFF. CDR3 sequence (DNA): TGCGCCAGCAGCCAGGCCTTTGCAACTAATGAAAAACTGTTTTTT.

The chain employs TRBV2 and TRBJ2-5; no clear D gene. The germline V gene encodes CDR1 SNHLY and CDR2 FYNNEI. Trimming stripped 4 bases from V and 1 base from J, with 10 bases between. This CDR3 contains 14 residues. The CDR3 coding sequence is TGTGCCAGCAGTGTGAACACGGTCCAAGAGACCCAGTACTTC. Encoded protein: CASSVNTVQETQYF.

The chain links TRBV27 to TRBJ1-1; 7 nucleotides align to TRBD1. The J segment lost 1 base and the V segment lost 5 bases, leaving 7 bases of the junction unmatched. CDR3 length equals 15 residues. Germline CDR1 and CDR2: MNHEY and SMNVEV (reference sequence). CDR3 coding DNA: TGTGCCAGCAGTGAGGGGGCGGTTGGGAACACTGAAGCTTTCTTT. This translates into CASSEGAVGNTEAFF.

The CDR3 reads CASSLGIIQSYEQYF. DNA of the CDR3: TGTGCCAGCAGCTTAGGGATTATTCAATCCTACGAGCAGTACTTC. The chain recombines TRBV7-2 with TRBJ2-7; D is ambiguous. The CDR3 contains 15 residues. V was clipped by 1 base and J by 1 base, with 11 bases between them. CDR1 and CDR2 (germline): SGHTA, FQGNSA.

Here the CDR3 reads CASSLLDRAGPQHF. CDR3 coding DNA: TGTGCCAGCAGTCTACTAGACAGGGCAGGGCCCCAGCATTTT. The rearrangement joins TRBV6-5 to TRBJ1-5; 7 bases align to TRBD1. The ends lost 5 bases at V and 9 bases at J; junction bases unmatched: 10. Germline CDR1 and CDR2: MNHEY and SVGAGI. This CDR3 has 14 residues.

This chain joins TRBV5-6 and TRBJ2-3; D uncertain. The CDR3 is 16 residues long. V was clipped by 5 bases and J by 0 bases, with 16 bases between them. Germline V gene lookup returns CDR1 SGHDT and CDR2 YYEEEE. The CDR3, as DNA: TGTGCCAGCAGGACAAAACGGAAGGACAGCACAGATACGCAGTATTTT. Its protein is CASRTKRKDSTDTQYF. Drawing the rest from reference TRBV5-6 and TRBJ2-3, the complete variable domain is DAGVTQSPTHLIKTRGQQVTLRCSPKSGHDTVSWYQQALGQGPQFIFQYYEEEERQRGNFPDRFSGHQFPNYSSELNVNALLLGDSALYLCASRTKRKDSTDTQYFGPGTRLTVL.

The V and J genes are TRBV5-1 and TRBJ2-5; 9 positions match TRBD1. Germline CDR1 and CDR2: SGHRS and YFSETQ. The V and J ends lost 0 bases and 4 bases, in that order; junction bases with no gene match: 10. This CDR3 region has 17 residues. The CDR3, as DNA: TGCGCCAGCAGCTTGGGATACCGGGACAGGGTCCGAGAGACCCAGTACTTC. It translates to CASSLGYRDRVRETQYF.